The T cell receptor (beta chain) under discussion was sequenced for a study of blood T cell repertoires in COVID-19. Study background: PBMCs, B-cell-depleted T cells, or T cells were the source of the cDNA or gDNA that made up the material.

The junction had 14 bases not matched to a gene; V was cut back by 7 bases and J by 6 bases. CDR3 length: 16 amino acids. Germline V gives CDR1 SEHNR, CDR2 FQNEAQ (reference sequence). As originally analysed: Nucleated cell counts were estimated from reference gene primer amplification. Clones were sequenced by immunoSEQ multiplex PCR, and TCRdb holds only the in-frame ones, with some missing. V and J calls and clone size are as listed in that table; D and trimming were resolved from the DNA. The table shows 100,000 to 120,000 clones, with about 88% occurring only once. This clone was seen just once. The clonotype comes from a woman aged 65 to 85 who had recovered from COVID-19. This rearrangement joins TRBV7-9 to TRBJ1-2, with 10 nucleotides matching TRBD1. Input material: peripheral blood. In DNA form, the CDR3 reads TGTGCCAGCATCCCCGGGACAGGGGATCTGGGTGATGGCTACACCTTC. As protein: CASIPGTGDLGDGYTF. The full variable domain, in which reference TRBV7-9 and TRBJ1-2 provide the parts outside the CDR3, is DTGVSQNPRHKITKRGQNVTFRCDPISEHNRLYWYRQTLGQGPEFLTYFQNEAQLEKSRLLSDRFSAERPKGSFSTLEIQRTEQGDSAMYLCASIPGTGDLGDGYTFGSGTRLTVV.